A single TCR beta chain is shown here with its context. With a J-beta primer mix and a sample-barcoded 5' primer, a second PCR ran roughly 6 to 11 cycles. TCRdb recomputed calls from the 5' RACE reads with MiXCR, one row per CDR3 protein. This table has 710,000 or so distinct CDR3 sequences, about 20% appearing once. The data derive from a study of blood T cells in healthy people across ages. Sequencing input: blood. The clonotype was recovered from a man aged 65 to 79 in good health.

The CDR3 is CASSEPGRATDTQYF. As DNA, the CDR3 is TGTGCCAGCAGTGAACCCGGCAGGGCCACAGATACGCAGTATTTT. The chain links TRBV6-1 to TRBJ2-3; TRBD1 is a possible D gene (5 bases). V was shortened by 2 bases and J by 2 bases, with 11 bases between the two germline ends. Looked up from germline, CDR1 is MNHNS and CDR2 is SASEGT. CDR3 length: 15 residues.